Following are 28 T cell receptor beta chains from one sample sequenced in a study of neurological immune-mediated disorders. Each CDR3 protein gets one entry after TCRdb re-called the 5' RACE reads with MiXCR. The sample consists of 55,000 to 75,000 distinct CDR3 sequences, about 2.5% of them appearing once. Input material: PBMCs. All receptors derive from a man over 45 with multiple sclerosis.

The sample holds many counts of this clonotype. The J gene is TRBJ2-7, the V gene TRBV5-1, with D hard to call. Trimming stripped 6 bases from V and 3 bases from J, with 13 bases between. The CDR3 is 13 amino acids. From germline, CDR1 is SGHRS and CDR2 YFSETQ. The CDR3 reads CASKFDGSYEQYF. Written as DNA, the CDR3 is TGCGCCAGCAAGTTTGACGGAAGCTACGAGCAGTACTTC.

This clonotype was counted at least ten times. The chain recombines TRBV25-1 with TRBJ2-1; 8 positions match TRBD1. The CDR3 consists of 17 residues. J lost 4 bases, V lost 4 bases, and 12 bases had no gene match. From germline, CDR1 is MGHDK and CDR2 SYGVNS. CDR3 bases: TGTGCCAGCAGTGTCGGGACAGGAGGCGAAAGATACAATGAGCAGTTCTTC. It codes for CASSVGTGGERYNEQFF.

In this sample, this clonotype turned up many times. The V gene is TRBV12-3 or TRBV12-4, the J gene TRBJ1-5, with a weak D call TRBD1 (6 bases). Between the trimmed V and J ends, which lost 6 bases and 4 bases, there was a span of 16 bases. The CDR3 loop spans 15 amino acids. The CDR3 reads CASSLAGTTNQPQHF. For the CDR3, the DNA is TGTGCCAGCAGCCTAGCCGGGACAACTAATCAGCCCCAGCATTTT.

This clonotype was picked up many times. The rearrangement links TRBV7-2 to TRBJ1-5; D gene uncertain. The CDR3 totals 10 residues. The germline CDR1 and CDR2 sequences are SGHTA and FQGNSA. Trimming removed 10 bases from V and 6 bases from J, with 7 bases in between. This CDR3 is CAIRGQPQHF. CDR3 sequence (DNA): TGTGCCATCCGAGGTCAGCCCCAGCATTTT.

This clonotype was seen ten or more times. The chain links TRBV20-1 to TRBJ2-1; 10 bases fit TRBD2. The CDR3 has 18 residues. CDR1 is DFQATT and CDR2 is SNEGSKA in the germline V gene (reference sequence). The V and J ends lost 1 base and 0 bases, in that order; junction bases with no gene match: 9. The CDR3 reads CSARGHGLAVSSYNEQFF. Here the CDR3 DNA reads TGCAGTGCTAGAGGACACGGACTAGCGGTGAGCTCCTACAATGAGCAGTTCTTC.

This clonotype was seen ten or more times. The chain has TRBV7-2 and TRBJ2-7; 8 bases line up with TRBD1. From germline, CDR1 is SGHTA and CDR2 FQGNSA. Trimming removed 2 bases from V and 3 bases from J; junction bases left unmatched: 3. This CDR3 comprises 14 residues. The CDR3 spells CASSLSRGLYEQYF. DNA for the CDR3: TGTGCCAGCAGCTTATCCAGGGGGCTCTACGAGCAGTACTTC.

This clonotype was seen ten or more times. The chain joins TRBV10-3 to TRBJ2-7, with D unclear. The germline CDR1 and CDR2 sequences are ENHRY and SYGVKD. This CDR3 region has 13 residues. Trimming took off 11 bases at V and 6 bases at J, with 20 bases between the two ends. CDR3 residues: CALSLSPRREQYF. Here the CDR3 DNA reads TGTGCCCTTTCGTTGTCGCCGCGGCGCGAGCAGTACTTC.

Ten or more counts support this clonotype. This sequence joins TRBV4-3 and TRBJ2-7; D is uncertain. Trimming shortened V by 1 base and J by 4 bases, and 8 bases separated the two germline ends. Germline V lookup: CDR1 LGHNA, CDR2 YSLEER. There are 13 residues in the CDR3. CDR3 sequence: CASSQVNGYEQYF. CDR3 coding DNA: TGCGCCAGCAGCCAAGTCAATGGGTACGAGCAGTACTTC.

This clonotype was picked up many times. The chain links TRBV10-3 to TRBJ1-1; D uncertain. Deletions cut 4 bases from V and 6 bases from J, with 12 bases between. CDR3 length equals 13 residues. Germline CDR1 is ENHRY and CDR2 is SYGVKD. The CDR3 sequence: CAISGQGPPEAFF. DNA for the CDR3: TGTGCCATCAGTGGCCAAGGGCCACCTGAAGCTTTCTTT.

This clonotype has ten or more counts. The chain couples TRBV3-1 to TRBJ1-1, with no clear D. Germline CDR1 reads LGHDT; CDR2 reads YNNKEL (reference sequence). This CDR3 region has 14 residues. V dropped 1 base and J dropped 1 base, with 7 bases sitting between them. Here the CDR3 DNA reads TGTGCCAGCAGCCAAGTAGGTGGGAACACTGAAGCTTTCTTT. Protein: CASSQVGGNTEAFF.

This clonotype was seen ten or more times. V usage is TRBV5-1 and J usage is TRBJ2-7; 9 nucleotides agree with TRBD1. The CDR3 length is 14 residues. V was clipped by 0 bases and J by 7 bases; unmatched bases: 5. CDR1 is SGHRS and CDR2 is YFSETQ in the germline V gene. CDR3 nucleotide sequence: TGCGCCAGCAGCTTGGGGGGACAGGGCGGAGAGCAGTACTTC. Amino acid sequence: CASSLGGQGGEQYF.

In this sample, this clonotype turned up many times. This chain joins TRBV21-1 and TRBJ1-5; the D call of TRBD1 is as the table states it, not checked on the DNA. TRBV21-1 is marked as a pseudogene. This CDR3 has 14 amino acids. The CDR3 sequence: CASSKEGQDQPQHF. As DNA, the CDR3 is TGTGCCAGCAGCAAAGAGGGACAGGATCAGCCCCAGCATTTT.

Ten or more counts support this clonotype. The gene calls are TRBV20-1 and TRBJ1-2, with D maybe TRBD1 (5 bases). Germline V gene data show CDR1 as DFQATT and CDR2 as SNEGSKA (reference sequence). The CDR3 contains 13 residues. V was shortened by 5 bases and J by 4 bases, with 14 bases between the two germline ends. CDR3 sequence: CSAPMDTTYGYTF. The DNA for the CDR3 is TGCAGTGCTCCTATGGACACAACCTATGGCTACACCTTC.

This clonotype showed up many times. The V call is TRBV28, the J call TRBJ1-6, with unresolved D. Germline CDR1 MDHEN, CDR2 SYDVKM. This CDR3 region has 14 residues. V lost 5 bases to trimming and J lost 7 bases, with 12 bases between them. As DNA, the CDR3 is TGTGCCAGCAGTCCCCAAACAGCGAATTCACCCCTCCACTTT. It encodes CASSPQTANSPLHF.

This clonotype was observed a handful of times. The J gene is TRBJ2-7, the V gene TRBV18; TRBD2 aligns across 7 bases. Germline values: CDR1 KGHSH, CDR2 LQKENI. V lost 4 bases, J lost 2 bases, and 8 bases stayed unmatched. The CDR3 extends over 15 amino acids. The CDR3 spells CASSQREVSAYEQYF. DNA of the CDR3: TGTGCCAGCTCACAACGGGAGGTTTCCGCCTACGAGCAGTACTTC.

The V gene is TRBV4-3, the J gene TRBJ2-1; tentative D call: TRBD2 (6 bases). The germline V and J ends were trimmed by 0 bases and 2 bases, with 8 bases remaining between them. This CDR3 is 15 amino acids long. CDR1 and CDR2 (germline): LGHNA, YSLEER. The CDR3 nucleotides read TGCGCCAGCAGCCAAGATTGGAGGGCCTACAATGAGCAGTTCTTC. This translates into CASSQDWRAYNEQFF.

This clonotype was recorded many times. The chain joins TRBV20-1 to TRBJ2-3; TRBD2 matches at 7 bases. V trimming: 3 bases; J trimming: 4 bases; junction bases outside the gene matches: 7. The germline V gene encodes CDR1 DFQATT and CDR2 SNEGSKA (reference sequence). The CDR3 contains 14 residues. CDR3 in amino acids: CSASRAGVSDTQYF. The CDR3, as DNA: TGCAGTGCTAGTCGGGCGGGGGTTTCAGATACGCAGTATTTT.

In this sample, this clonotype turned up many times. This sequence joins TRBV6-6 and TRBJ1-2; D ambiguous. Trimming stripped 7 bases from V and 2 bases from J, with 14 bases between. Per the germline V gene, CDR1 is MNHNY and CDR2 is SVGAGI (reference sequence). The CDR3 covers 14 residues. The CDR3 DNA is TGTGCCAGCAAGTTGGGCGGTTCGAACTATGGCTACACCTTC. Translation: CASKLGGSNYGYTF.

Concerning this clonotype: Since a much larger clone is just one base distant, this may be a read error. The CDR3 does not close with the conserved phenylalanine or tryptophan, likely indicating a read error. V gene TRBV7-2 combines with J gene TRBJ2-5; D call uncertain. Deletions cut 0 bases from V and 7 bases from J, with 15 bases between. The CDR3 extends over 15 amino acids. Looked up from germline, CDR1 is SGHTA and CDR2 is FQGNSA. The CDR3 DNA is TGTGCCAGCAGCTTAGCGTCGTCCATGTCTGCGACCCAGTACTGC. Its protein is CASSLASSMSATQYC.

This clonotype was seen repeatedly, ten times or more. The chain employs TRBV5-1 and TRBJ2-2; weak D call: TRBD1 (5 bases). Germline loops: CDR1 SGHRS, CDR2 YFSETQ. The CDR3 has 15 amino acids. V was pared by 0 bases and J by 6 bases, with 12 bases between. CDR3 DNA: TGCGCCAGCAGCTTGGAGGGCAGGGTGTCCGGGGAGCTGTTTTTT. The encoded protein is CASSLEGRVSGELFF.

At least ten counts were recorded for this clonotype. The CDR3 sequence is CASRQGPNTGELFF. CDR3 nucleotides: TGTGCCAGCAGACAGGGACCGAACACCGGGGAGCTGTTTTTT. V and J are TRBV27 and TRBJ2-2, with D maybe TRBD1 (6 bases). CDR1 and CDR2 (germline): MNHEY, SMNVEV (reference sequence). V lost 6 bases and J 0 bases, leaving 8 bases between the germline ends. CDR3 length: 14 amino acids.

This clonotype was counted at least ten times. The chain is built from TRBV4-3 and TRBJ2-2; D not resolved. Per germline, CDR1 LGHNA and CDR2 YSLEER. The CDR3 has 14 residues. Trimming left V 0 bases short and J 6 bases short, with 8 bases between. CDR3 sequence (DNA): TGCGCCAGCAGCCAAGATCGGGTGGCCGGGGAGCTGTTTTTT. Translation: CASSQDRVAGELFF.

There are many counts of this clonotype. This chain links TRBV6-6 with TRBJ1-2; 9 nucleotides agree with TRBD1. V dropped 7 bases and J dropped 5; count of bases not matched to a gene: 8. The CDR3 length is 14 residues. Germline CDR1 MNHNY, CDR2 SVGAGI (reference sequence). Written as DNA, the CDR3 is TGTGCCAGCAACACCGGACAGGGGAGTTATGGCTACACCTTC. The encoded protein is CASNTGQGSYGYTF.

This clonotype was picked up many times. The chain has TRBV5-1 and TRBJ1-2; the D gene is possibly TRBD1 (6 bases). Trimming shortened V by 1 base and J by 8 bases, and 18 bases separated the two germline ends. The CDR3 extends over 15 amino acids. Germline CDR1 reads SGHRS; CDR2 reads YFSETQ. The CDR3 reads CASSLQGTSMVGYTF. In DNA, the CDR3 is TGCGCCAGCAGCTTGCAGGGGACCTCTATGGTCGGCTACACCTTC. The whole variable domain, filled in from reference TRBV5-1 and TRBJ1-2, reads KAGVTQTPRYLIKTRGQQVTLSCSPISGHRSVSWYQQTPGQGLQFLFEYFSETQRNKGNFPGRFSGRQFSNSRSEMNVSTLELGDSALYLCASSLQGTSMVGYTFGSGTRLTVV.

This clonotype was counted at least ten times. The V call is TRBV7-2, the J call TRBJ1-2; D uncertain. The germline V and J ends were trimmed by 3 bases and 5 bases, with 7 bases remaining between them. Germline V gene sequence: CDR1 SGHTA, CDR2 FQGNSA. This CDR3 region has 12 residues. The CDR3 DNA is TGTGCCAGCAGCTTGGGCGTATATGGCTACACCTTC. Its protein is CASSLGVYGYTF.

This clonotype was recorded at least ten times. The chain combines TRBV24-1 with TRBJ2-1, with 12 bases that match TRBD2. There are 16 residues in the CDR3. Germline lookup yields CDR1 KGHDR and CDR2 SFDVKD. J lost 7 bases, V lost 1 base, and 4 bases had no gene match. The CDR3 is CATSDLLAGGINEQFF. CDR3 DNA sequence: TGTGCCACCAGTGATTTACTAGCGGGGGGAATTAATGAGCAGTTCTTC.

This clonotype showed up many times. The J gene is TRBJ1-3, the V gene TRBV7-2; unclear D gene. The CDR3 runs 14 residues. Germline V gene data show CDR1 as SGHTA and CDR2 as FQGNSA. The germline V and J ends were trimmed by 5 bases and 4 bases, with 12 bases remaining between them. CDR3 nucleotides: TGTGCCAGCAGCAAAGGCGGACGCGGAAACACCATATATTTT. Its protein product is CASSKGGRGNTIYF.

This clonotype was seen repeatedly, ten times or more. This chain links TRBV5-4 with TRBJ2-5, with 7 nucleotides matching TRBD1. The CDR3 contains 14 residues. Trimming removed 6 bases from V and 3 bases from J; junction bases left unmatched: 8. The V gene's germline CDR1 is SGHNT and CDR2 YYREEE (reference sequence). The CDR3 DNA sequence: TGTGCCAGCATGATGAGGGGGACAGAAGAGACCCAGTACTTC. Residues: CASMMRGTEETQYF.